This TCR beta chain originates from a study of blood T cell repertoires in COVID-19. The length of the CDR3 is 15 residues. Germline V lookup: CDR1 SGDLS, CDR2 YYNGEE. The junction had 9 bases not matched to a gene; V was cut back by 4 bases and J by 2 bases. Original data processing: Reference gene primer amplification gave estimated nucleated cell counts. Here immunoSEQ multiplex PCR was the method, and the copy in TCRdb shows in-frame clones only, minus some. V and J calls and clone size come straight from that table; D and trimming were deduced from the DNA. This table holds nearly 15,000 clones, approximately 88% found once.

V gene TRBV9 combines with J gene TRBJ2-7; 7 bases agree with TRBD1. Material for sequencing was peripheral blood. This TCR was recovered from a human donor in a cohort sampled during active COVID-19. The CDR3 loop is CASSKEGTVTYEQYF. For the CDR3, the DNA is TGTGCCAGCAGCAAAGAAGGGACAGTAACCTACGAGCAGTACTTC.